These T cell receptor beta chains were read from a single sample in a study of beta chain features in type 1 diabetes. TCRdb's copy holds only in-frame clones and misses some; the assay was immunoSEQ multiplex PCR. The sample records 250,000 to 300,000 clones, around an eighth being singletons. Sequenced sample: naive CD4+ T cells from blood. These receptors all come from a young man with type 1 diabetes. Each CDR3 is given with its conserved first and last residue. The D gene is left open where the match is weak. Not all rows give a size; the values are once, few, many and, for expanded clones, a class.

clone size,V gene,J gene,D gene,CDR3 protein,CDR3 DNA
few,TRBV7-9,TRBJ1-1,.,CASSLRMEGAFF,TGTGCCAGCAGCTTGAGGATGGAGGGGGCTTTCTTT
.,TRBV7-9,TRBJ2-7,TRBD1,CASSPGQSYEQYF,TGTGCCAGCAGCCCGGGACAGAGCTACGAGCAGTACTTC
few,TRBV27,TRBJ2-6,.,CASSFDSLRANVLTF,TGTGCCAGCAGTTTCGACAGTCTACGGGCCAACGTCCTGACTTTC
few,TRBV5-4,TRBJ2-1,TRBD2,CASSLFNGLADEQFF,TGTGCCAGCAGCTTATTTAACGGACTAGCGGATGAGCAGTTCTTC
few,TRBV7-9,TRBJ2-1,.,CASLVGGVGEQFF,TGTGCCAGCCTGGTCGGCGGGGTGGGTGAGCAGTTCTTC
.,TRBV6-6,TRBJ2-7,TRBD2,CASSYLGEGEQYF,TGTGCCAGCAGTTACCTTGGGGAGGGTGAGCAGTACTTC
.,TRBV21-1,TRBJ2-6,.,CASPITATGPISGANVLTF,TGTGCCAGCCCTATAACGGCCACAGGGCCGATCTCTGGGGCCAACGTCCTGACTTTC
.,TRBV28,TRBJ2-5,TRBD1,CASSLLGTASQETQYF,TGTGCCAGCAGTTTATTAGGGACAGCAAGCCAAGAGACCCAGTACTTC
.,TRBV18,TRBJ1-4,TRBD1,CASSLGQVATNEKLFF,TGTGCCAGCTCACTCGGACAGGTTGCAACTAATGAAAAACTGTTTTTT
.,TRBV7-2,TRBJ2-7,.,CASSPTGIPLGEQYF,TGTGCCAGCAGCCCAACAGGGATCCCCCTCGGCGAGCAGTACTTC
.,TRBV7-9,TRBJ2-7,.,CASSGSYEQYF,TGTGCCAGCAGCGGGAGCTACGAGCAGTACTTC
.,TRBV9,TRBJ2-2,TRBD2,CASSAGTSGTGTGELFF,TGTGCCAGCAGCGCCGGGACTAGCGGGACGGGCACCGGGGAGCTGTTTTTT
.,TRBV7-9,TRBJ2-3,.,CASSPPTDTQYF,TGTGCCAGCAGCCCCCCAACAGATACGCAGTATTTT
few,TRBV28,TRBJ1-1,.,CASTQISREAFF,TGTGCCAGCACGCAAATAAGCCGTGAAGCTTTCTTT
few,TRBV4-2,TRBJ2-2,.,CASRAGLSGTGELFF,TGTGCCAGCAGAGCCGGACTGTCGGGGACCGGGGAGCTGTTTTTT
.,TRBV28,TRBJ1-1,.,CASSYRTEAFF,TGTGCCAGCAGTTATCGGACTGAAGCTTTCTTT
.,TRBV5-1,TRBJ2-7,.,CASSWGTDNYEQYF,TGCGCCAGCAGCTGGGGGACTGATAACTACGAGCAGTACTTC
.,TRBV27,TRBJ2-5,TRBD1,CASSSDRGLETQYF,TGTGCCAGCAGTTCGGACAGGGGATTGGAGACCCAGTACTTC
few,TRBV30,TRBJ2-5,TRBD1,CAWGQVQETQYF,TGTGCCTGGGGACAGGTCCAAGAGACCCAGTACTTC
few,TRBV7-8,TRBJ2-2,.,CASSLEARELFF,TGTGCCAGCAGCCTGGAGGCCCGGGAGCTGTTTTTT
.,TRBV25-1,TRBJ1-1,.,CASTQGAGTEAFF,TGTGCCAGCACGCAGGGAGCGGGGACTGAAGCTTTCTTT
few,TRBV18,TRBJ1-5,TRBD1,CASSIDRVGHQPQHF,TGTGCCAGCTCAATCGACAGGGTAGGACATCAGCCCCAGCATTTT
.,TRBV6-4,TRBJ2-3,.,CASSDQGSDTQYF,TGTGCCAGCAGTGACCAGGGGTCAGATACGCAGTATTTT
few,TRBV6-5,TRBJ1-1,TRBD1,CASSPDRDHPEAFF,TGTGCCAGCAGTCCCGACAGGGACCACCCAGAAGCTTTCTTT
.,TRBV9,TRBJ2-3,.,CASSVAIGVGTDTQYF,TGTGCCAGCAGCGTAGCAATCGGGGTGGGCACAGATACGCAGTATTTT
.,TRBV9,TRBJ2-3,.,CASSVVGRATNTQYF,TGTGCCAGCAGCGTAGTCGGGCGGGCCACCAATACGCAGTATTTT
.,TRBV28,TRBJ1-5,.,CASSLYSNQPQHF,TGTGCCAGCAGCCTCTATAGCAATCAGCCCCAGCATTTT
few,TRBV30,TRBJ1-4,.,CAWSERSNEKLFF,TGTGCCTGGAGTGAGAGATCTAATGAAAAACTGTTTTTT
.,TRBV18,TRBJ1-2,.,CASSPLTGDGYTF,TGTGCCAGCTCACCACTAACAGGAGATGGCTACACCTTC
.,TRBV28,TRBJ2-7,.,CASRTPSRGTYEQYF,TGTGCCAGCAGAACCCCCTCCAGGGGTACCTACGAGCAGTACTTC
.,TRBV7-9,TRBJ1-1,.,CASLRGTEAFF,TGTGCCAGCCTGAGGGGGACTGAAGCTTTCTTT
.,TRBV25-1,TRBJ1-1,.,CASSERTAEAFF,TGTGCCAGCAGTGAGAGGACAGCTGAAGCTTTCTTT
.,TRBV28,TRBJ2-4,TRBD2,CASSLWFQREGNIQYF,TGTGCCAGCAGTTTATGGTTCCAGCGGGAGGGAAACATTCAGTACTTC
few,TRBV6-1,TRBJ1-5,.,CASSEQGLLNQPQHF,TGTGCCAGCAGTGAGCAGGGGCTCTTAAATCAGCCCCAGCATTTT
few,TRBV2,TRBJ2-1,TRBD2,CASSESSGSNEQFF,TGTGCCAGCAGTGAGTCTAGCGGGAGTAATGAGCAGTTCTTC
.,TRBV25-1,TRBJ2-7,.,CASSEGAGLTYEQYF,TGTGCCAGCAGTGAAGGGGCAGGGTTAACGTACGAGCAGTACTTC
.,TRBV7-2,TRBJ2-3,.,CASSPAWLGDTQYF,TGTGCCAGCAGCCCAGCGTGGCTGGGAGATACGCAGTATTTT
.,TRBV5-1,TRBJ2-7,TRBD1,CASSLSGQNYEQYF,TGCGCCAGCAGCCTTTCGGGACAGAACTACGAGCAGTACTTC
few,TRBV18,TRBJ1-4,TRBD1,CASSLFTPGQGDEKLFF,TGTGCCAGCTCACTCTTCACCCCGGGACAGGGGGATGAAAAACTGTTTTTT
.,TRBV7-9,TRBJ2-1,.,CASSPARGRTGDNEQFF,TGTGCCAGCAGTCCAGCGAGGGGGCGGACGGGAGATAATGAGCAGTTCTTC
few,TRBV19,TRBJ2-7,TRBD1,CASSSWDSNYEQYF,TGTGCCAGTAGTAGCTGGGACAGTAACTACGAGCAGTACTTC
few,TRBV2,TRBJ1-5,TRBD1,CASRDRAPQPQHF,TGTGCCAGCAGAGACAGGGCGCCACAGCCCCAGCATTTT
.,TRBV10-3,TRBJ1-1,TRBD1,CAISDDRGIEAFF,TGTGCCATCAGTGATGACAGGGGGATTGAAGCTTTCTTT
.,TRBV28,TRBJ2-3,.,CASSLSSFSSTDTQYF,TGTGCCAGCAGTTTAAGTAGTTTCTCTAGCACAGATACGCAGTATTTT
few,TRBV5-1,TRBJ1-5,.,CASSSGGSQPQHF,TGCGCCAGCAGCTCTGGCGGGAGTCAGCCCCAGCATTTT
few,TRBV29-1,TRBJ2-3,TRBD2,CSVERRLALTRGTQYF,TGCAGCGTTGAACGGAGACTAGCCCTCACCCGGGGTACGCAGTATTTT
.,TRBV28,TRBJ2-1,TRBD2,CASSPTGTSGNVEQFF,TGTGCCAGCAGCCCAACCGGGACTAGCGGGAATGTTGAGCAGTTCTTC
.,TRBV6-5,TRBJ1-2,TRBD1,CASSYSRGHGYTF,TGTGCCAGCAGTTACAGCAGGGGGCATGGCTACACCTTC
.,TRBV28,TRBJ2-5,TRBD1,CASSRGQDSETQYF,TGTGCCAGCAGTAGGGGACAGGATTCAGAGACCCAGTACTTC
.,TRBV7-2,TRBJ2-7,.,CASSSGWEQYF,TGTGCCAGCAGCTCAGGGTGGGAGCAGTACTTC
few,TRBV7-2,TRBJ2-1,.,CASSLLPERDNEQFF,TGTGCCAGCAGCTTACTACCGGAGCGGGACAATGAGCAGTTCTTC
.,TRBV19,TRBJ2-7,TRBD1,CASSDTRTGGYEQYF,TGTGCCAGTAGTGACACGAGAACAGGGGGCTACGAGCAGTACTTC
few,TRBV30,TRBJ2-7,TRBD2,CAWSSLTSGRTQTYF,TGTGCCTGGAGTTCCCTAACTAGCGGGAGGACCCAGACGTACTTC
.,TRBV13,TRBJ2-2,.,CASSLARLPNTGELFF,TGTGCCAGCAGCTTAGCTAGACTCCCCAACACCGGGGAGCTGTTTTTT
few,TRBV29-1,TRBJ2-7,.,CSVSSSVYEQYF,TGCAGCGTTTCAAGCTCGGTCTACGAGCAGTACTTC
few,TRBV2,TRBJ2-7,.,CASKASYEQYF,TGTGCCAGCAAAGCCTCCTACGAGCAGTACTTC
.,TRBV4-2,TRBJ1-3,.,CASSQAPLGGSGNTIYF,TGTGCCAGCAGCCAAGCCCCGCTCGGGGGATCTGGAAACACCATATATTTT